This TCR beta chain derives from a study of T cell responses to AZD1222 COVID-19 vaccine. Produced via immunoSEQ multiplex PCR; TCRdb's table is partial and in-frame only. The table has 150,000 to 200,000 clones, approximately 92% seen once. The receptor was derived from an adult in good health. The sample was peripheral blood, taken on day 0 of AZD1222 vaccination.

The CDR3 DNA follows: TGTGCCAGCAGTGACACCGGGACAGGGTCCCACGAGCAGTACTTC. This gives the protein CASSDTGTGSHEQYF. J is TRBJ2-7 and V is TRBV6-1; 9 bases are a match to TRBD1. V was clipped by 3 bases and J by 5 bases; unmatched bases: 8. The germline gives CDR1 MNHNS, CDR2 SASEGT. The CDR3 covers 15 residues.